This TCR beta chain was sequenced in a study of PD-1 and CTLA-4 blockade in melanoma (dated by TCRdb to the early 2020s). About the full investigation: The study compared how PD-1 blockade and CTLA-4 blockade affected the melanoma-reactive CD8 T cell response in patients with melanoma.

Between the V and J ends, shortened by 4 bases and 3 bases respectively, the junction contains 9 bases. Spanning cysteine to phenylalanine, the CDR3 consists of 13 amino acids. Of all the DNA, just the CDR3 is kept, 39 bases in frame from base 1. The germline V gene specifies KGHDR as CDR1 and SFDVKD as CDR2. Library method: the immunoSEQ multiplex PCR assay. Drawn from immuneACCESS, this table holds only the in-frame rearrangements with V and J called that TCRdb kept. Clones are partly lost; checked studies trace under half to an unresolved V gene and leave the rest unexplained. This sample comprises approximately 33,000 clones, around 90% of them detected only once. The top ten constitute about 8.6% of the sample. Concerning this clone itself: No antigen is known for it. No much larger clone is present one base from it, and per-base qualities are unavailable.

This clonotype originated in a human donor with melanoma. This specimen consisted of CD8+ T cells from peripheral blood, obtained from a patient given anti-PD-1 treatment. The receptor chain draws on TRBV24-1 and TRBJ2-7; the D gene identity is not certain. The CDR3 reads CATSDQASYEQYF. The DNA reads as follows: TGTGCCACCAGTGACCAGGCCAGCTACGAGCAGTACTTC.